A single sample gave rise to the 23 T cell receptor beta chains below, sequenced in a study of Tregs in tolerant kidney transplant recipients. Sequencing used immunoSEQ multiplex PCR; TCRdb keeps in-frame clones, though not all of them. The profile shows roughly 66,000 clones, around nine tenths of them singletons. The input for sequencing was CD8+ T cells from blood, taken before the transplant. The source is a human donor who received a combined kidney and bone marrow transplant.

The chain uses TRBV19 and TRBJ2-7, with a tentative D call TRBD1 (5 bases). Germline V CDR1 and CDR2: LNHDA, SQIVND (reference sequence). V was trimmed by 3 bases and J by 4 bases, leaving 10 bases between them. The CDR3 has 13 residues. The CDR3 here is CASSIRQSYEQYF. The CDR3 bases are TGTGCCAGTAGTATTAGACAGTCTTACGAGCAGTACTTC.

The CDR3 reads CASSWRSSSYNEQFF. The DNA for the CDR3 is TGTGCCAGTAGTTGGAGGAGCAGCTCCTACAATGAGCAGTTCTTC. The rearrangement joins TRBV19 to TRBJ2-1, with a weak D call TRBD2 (5 bases). Per germline, CDR1 LNHDA and CDR2 SQIVND (reference sequence). The CDR3 runs 15 residues. V gave up 5 bases and J gave up 0 bases, with 11 bases separating them.

The count of this clone is one. The V and J genes are TRBV23-1 and TRBJ1-5; TRBD1 is a possible D gene (6 bases). TRBV23-1 has ORF status, its function being uncertain. The CDR3 sequence is 14 residues long. V dropped 10 bases and J dropped 0 bases, with 13 bases sitting between them. The CDR3 DNA sequence: TGCGCCATCTGGGGGCAGTTTAGCAATCAGCCCCAGCATTTT. Its protein product is CAIWGQFSNQPQHF.

The chain uses TRBV28 and TRBJ2-7, with 7 bases lining up with TRBD1. With 3 bases clipped from V and 5 bases from J, the junction kept 13 bases outside the gene matches. CDR3 length equals 16 residues. Germline CDR1 is MDHEN and CDR2 is SYDVKM. This CDR3 reads CASSFKIRQGNHEQYF. The CDR3 DNA follows: TGTGCCAGCAGTTTTAAAATTCGACAGGGAAACCACGAGCAGTACTTC.

The rearrangement links TRBV13 to TRBJ2-7, with a tentative D call TRBD2 (6 bases). The germline CDR1 and CDR2 sequences are PRHDT and FYEKMQ (reference sequence). This CDR3 contains 14 residues. V was cut by 0 bases and J by 5 bases, with 11 bases left in between. The CDR3 sequence is CASSLGGRTNEQYF. The CDR3 DNA reads as TGTGCCAGCAGCTTAGGCGGGAGAACGAACGAGCAGTACTTC.

This clone was found once. The chain is built from TRBV9 and TRBJ2-3, with D maybe TRBD2 (6 bases). From germline, CDR1 is SGDLS and CDR2 YYNGEE. CDR3 size: 16 residues. Trimming pared 0 bases from V and 5 bases from J, leaving 16 bases between. The CDR3 here is CASSVEGGGGVDTQYF. The CDR3 DNA reads TGTGCCAGCAGCGTAGAGGGCGGAGGAGGGGTAGATACGCAGTATTTT.

The V call is TRBV19, the J call TRBJ1-4, with TRBD1 matching over 7 bases. J gave up 8 bases and V 5 bases, and 20 bases lay outside the gene matches. Germline assignment: CDR1 LNHDA and CDR2 SQIVND (reference sequence). The CDR3 is made up of 18 amino acids. CDR3 protein: CASSGDRYDIAPAEKLFF. The DNA for the CDR3 is TGTGCCAGTAGTGGGGACAGATATGATATCGCCCCGGCGGAAAAACTGTTTTTT. The variable domain in full, completed from reference TRBV19 and TRBJ1-4, reads DGGITQSPKYLFRKEGQNVTLSCEQNLNHDAMYWYRQDPGQGLRLIYYSQIVNDFQKGDIAEGYSVSREKKESFPLTVTSAQKNPTAFYLCASSGDRYDIAPAEKLFFGSGTQLSVL.

This clone was detected once. The chain recombines TRBV28 with TRBJ1-6; D uncertain. Trimming removed 6 bases at V and 10 bases at J, with 10 bases between. The CDR3 length is 12 residues. Germline CDR1 and CDR2: MDHEN and SYDVKM. This CDR3 is CASRIKRSPLHF. In DNA form, the CDR3 reads TGTGCCAGCAGGATTAAGCGGTCACCCCTCCACTTT.

The chain carries TRBV27 and TRBJ2-1, with D possibly TRBD1 on 5 matching bases. In germline, CDR1 is MNHEY, CDR2 SMNVEV (reference sequence). This CDR3 has 14 amino acids. Trimming removed 0 bases from V and 7 bases from J, with 10 bases in between. Here the CDR3 DNA reads TGTGCCAGCAGTTTATCGCGTAGGGGTAATGAGCAGTTCTTC. Amino acid sequence: CASSLSRRGNEQFF.

The chain is built from TRBV7-3 and TRBJ2-2; no clear D gene. Germline assignment: CDR1 SGHTA and CDR2 FQGTGA. Trimming stripped 5 bases from V and 6 bases from J, with 10 bases between. This CDR3 is 13 amino acids long. CDR3 DNA: TGTGCCAGCAGCCCTGACACTGCCGGGGAGCTGTTTTTT. Protein sequence: CASSPDTAGELFF.

The rearrangement joins TRBV28 to TRBJ1-2, with TRBD1 matching over 7 bases. The trim removed 3 bases at V and 7 bases at J, leaving 8 bases unmatched. This CDR3 spans 14 amino acids. Germline assignment: CDR1 MDHEN and CDR2 SYDVKM. In nucleotides, the CDR3 is TGTGCCAGCAGTTTGGTAGACAGGGTGCTTGGCTACACCTTC. This gives the protein CASSLVDRVLGYTF.

The J gene is TRBJ2-1, the V gene TRBV19; TRBD2 matches 7 bases. Germline trimming cut 2 bases from V and 1 base from J; bases unmatched to any gene: 5. Germline V gene data show CDR1 as LNHDA and CDR2 as SQIVND (reference sequence). The CDR3 is 16 residues long. CDR3 sequence reads: CASSINLAVSYNEQFF. CDR3 nucleotide sequence: TGTGCCAGTAGTATAAATCTAGCGGTGTCCTACAATGAGCAGTTCTTC.

The chain recombines TRBV4-3 with TRBJ2-7, with 9 positions matching TRBD2. CDR1 LGHNA and CDR2 YSLEER come from the germline V gene. This CDR3 is 19 amino acids long. The ends lost 1 base at V and 2 bases at J; junction bases unmatched: 15. The CDR3 loop is CASSQGVLAGNPRAYEQYF. The CDR3, as DNA: TGCGCCAGCAGCCAAGGTGTGCTAGCGGGAAACCCCCGGGCCTACGAGCAGTACTTC.

This chain connects TRBV15 to TRBJ2-7, with a weak D call TRBD1 (6 bases). Trimming removed 3 bases at V and 1 base at J, with 10 bases between. This CDR3 is 14 amino acids long. Germline lookup yields CDR1 LNHNV and CDR2 YYDKDF (reference sequence). The CDR3 nucleotides read TGTGCCACCAGCAGCCTGGACAGTTCCTACGAGCAGTACTTC. Amino acid sequence: CATSSLDSSYEQYF.

The chain employs TRBV7-2 and TRBJ2-7; 8 positions agree with TRBD2. CDR1 is SGHTA, CDR2 FQGNSA, per germline. J gave up 5 bases and V 4 bases, and 16 bases lay outside the gene matches. CDR3 size: 17 residues. For the CDR3, the DNA is TGTGCCAGCAGCTCCTATAGCGGGGCTACACCCTTTAACGAGCAGTACTTC. Its translation is CASSSYSGATPFNEQYF.

The chain recombines TRBV7-9 with TRBJ1-2; 11 nucleotides match TRBD1. The CDR3 runs 14 residues. The germline V gene has CDR1 SEHNR and CDR2 FQNEAQ (reference sequence). The V gene end was trimmed by 5 bases and the J gene end by 7 bases; junction bases not matched to a gene: 6. The CDR3: CASSAGTGGFGYTF. The CDR3 DNA follows: TGTGCCAGCAGCGCCGGGACAGGGGGATTTGGCTACACCTTC.

This clone was recorded once. The rearrangement uses TRBV7-9 and TRBJ2-1; TRBD2 matches at 13 bases. Germline V gene lookup returns CDR1 SEHNR and CDR2 FQNEAQ (reference sequence). The CDR3 loop spans 19 amino acids. V trimming: 5 bases; J trimming: 7 bases; junction bases outside the gene matches: 17. The CDR3 loop is CASSADDGTSGKIRNEQFF. CDR3 DNA sequence: TGTGCCAGCAGCGCGGACGACGGGACTAGCGGGAAAATAAGGAATGAGCAGTTCTTC.

The chain links TRBV29-1 to TRBJ2-7; the D call may be TRBD1 or TRBD2 (5 bases each). Germline V CDR1 and CDR2: SQVTM, ANQGSEA. This CDR3 is built from 14 residues. Trimming removed 7 bases from V and 0 bases from J, with 16 bases in between. The CDR3 reads CSAEDRGGSYEQYF. The CDR3 DNA reads as TGCAGCGCCGAAGACAGAGGAGGCTCCTACGAGCAGTACTTC.

This clone was seen more than once but under ten times. The rearrangement uses TRBV10-3 and TRBJ2-4; a weak D match, TRBD2 (5 bases). Trimming left V 10 bases short and J 8 bases short, with 21 bases between. The V gene's germline CDR1 is ENHRY and CDR2 SYGVKD. The CDR3 length is 14 residues. CDR3 bases: TGTGCCACCGCCCAAGAGGATCAGAGGGACATTCAGTACTTC. Residues: CATAQEDQRDIQYF.

This clone was seen only once. The chain is built from TRBV27 and TRBJ2-7; tentatively, D is TRBD1 (6 bases). This CDR3 has 15 residues. Trimming removed 5 bases at V and 2 bases at J, with 16 bases between. Per germline, CDR1 MNHEY and CDR2 SMNVEV (reference sequence). The CDR3 sequence: CASSIQPGHAYEQYF. The CDR3 DNA sequence: TGTGCCAGCAGTATACAACCGGGACACGCCTACGAGCAGTACTTC.

This chain uses TRBV25-1 with TRBJ2-7, with 7 bases lining up with TRBD2. The V and J ends lost 3 bases and 2 bases, in that order; junction bases with no gene match: 7. Germline V CDR1 and CDR2: MGHDK, SYGVNS. CDR3 length equals 15 residues. The CDR3, as DNA: TGTGCCAGCAGTGAGGGTAGACTAGCAGCCTACGAGCAGTACTTC. As protein: CASSEGRLAAYEQYF.

V is TRBV27 and J is TRBJ2-7; 11 nucleotides line up with TRBD1. Germline V gives CDR1 MNHEY, CDR2 SMNVEV (reference sequence). Losses at the gene ends were 4 bases for V and 2 bases for J; bases not matched to a gene: 4. This CDR3 region has 15 residues. Here the CDR3 reads CASSSGQGVAYEQYF. Written as DNA, the CDR3 is TGTGCCAGCAGTTCGGGACAGGGGGTCGCCTACGAGCAGTACTTC.

The chain uses TRBV4-3 and TRBJ2-4; 13 bases line up with TRBD2. CDR3 length equals 18 residues. The V and J ends lost 0 bases and 8 bases, in that order; junction bases with no gene match: 10. Germline assignment: CDR1 LGHNA and CDR2 YSLEER. CDR3 loop: CASSQDWTSGSETDIQYF. CDR3 nucleotide sequence: TGCGCCAGCAGCCAAGATTGGACTAGCGGGAGCGAGACGGACATTCAGTACTTC.